The 3 T cell receptor beta chains presented below share a single source sample, sequenced in a study of CD8 T cells in ankylosing spondylitis. Study conclusions and caveats: Ankylosing spondylitis blood appeared to carry a characteristic TCR beta motif of seven to nine highly homologous variants.

Antigen specificity for these receptors is unknown. TCRdb reprocessed the 5' RACE reads with MiXCR, giving one entry per CDR3 protein. The sample has about 460,000 distinct CDR3 sequences; about 5.4% are singletons. Material: blood, either unsorted or a sorted T cell fraction (not recorded which). The receptors were sampled from a male donor with ankylosing spondylitis.

With regard to this clonotype: One base away lies a much larger clone, so this may be a sequencing read error. The rearrangement uses TRBV29-1 and TRBJ1-1; no clear D gene. V was trimmed by 0 bases and J by 7 bases, leaving 9 bases between them. Per germline, CDR1 SQVTM and CDR2 ANQGSEA. This CDR3 is built from 12 residues. The CDR3 nucleotides are TGCAGCGTTGAAGACGGTGAGGTTGAAGCTTTCTTT. Translated: CSVEDGEVEAFF.

This clonotype occurred many times. V and J are TRBV4-2 and TRBJ2-3, with D maybe TRBD1 (5 bases). V was trimmed by 3 bases and J by 2 bases, leaving 15 bases between them. The CDR3 totals 16 residues. Germline values: CDR1 LGHNA, CDR2 YNFKEQ. The CDR3 here is CASSQDTSDTTDTQYF. Here the CDR3 DNA reads TGTGCCAGCAGCCAGGACACATCCGACACCACAGATACGCAGTATTTT.

This clonotype was seen repeatedly, ten times or more. This rearrangement joins TRBV9 to TRBJ1-1; 7 bases match TRBD1. Germline V gives CDR1 SGDLS, CDR2 YYNGEE. The V segment lost 4 bases and the J segment 10 bases; nucleotides outside the gene matches: 7. The CDR3 extends over 12 amino acids. The CDR3 spells CASSTQTGRAFF. The CDR3 coding sequence is TGTGCCAGCAGCACCCAGACAGGGAGAGCTTTCTTT.